This record concerns one T cell receptor beta chain sequence. This entry comes from a study of identifying expanded T cells in peripheral blood. No infections or other immune events were documented during collection. Here immunoSEQ multiplex PCR was the method, and the copy in TCRdb shows in-frame clones only, minus some. Here the sample spans 97,000 or so clones, about 87% being singletons. The receptor's source is a person aged 18 to 70 in good health. Sequences were obtained from blood.

The CDR3: CASRSQGGSLETQYF. The CDR3 DNA follows: TGTGCCAGCAGGTCACAGGGAGGTTCATTAGAGACCCAGTACTTC. The chain has TRBV6-5 and TRBJ2-5; D tentatively fits TRBD1 or TRBD2 (6 bases each). Germline CDR1 MNHEY, CDR2 SVGAGI. The CDR3 contains 15 residues. Trimming removed 6 bases from V and 4 bases from J, with 18 bases in between.